This T cell receptor (beta chain) was identified in a study of early T cells in non-severe SARS-CoV-2 infection. Study summary: Chains were unpaired, as sequencing was done on bulk RNA from unsorted whole blood.

The CDR3 has 17 residues. The J segment lost 2 bases and the V segment lost 1 base, leaving 8 bases of the junction unmatched. Germline CDR1 MGHRA, CDR2 YSYEKL. As part of library construction, unique molecular identifiers were attached to individual cDNA molecules. From the 5' RACE reads, TCRdb called clonotypes with MiXCR, one entry per CDR3 protein. Of about 97,000 distinct CDR3 sequences listed, approximately 14% were seen once; the top ten hold approximately 6%. The sample consisted of whole blood. The sequence was collected from an adult who was a healthcare worker with PCR-confirmed SARS-CoV-2 infection or an uninfected control (not recorded which). The V gene is TRBV4-1, the J gene TRBJ2-4, with 7 bases identical to TRBD1. CDR3 region: CASSQVGQAWSKNIQYF. In DNA form, the CDR3 reads TGCGCCAGCAGCCAAGTTGGACAGGCTTGGTCCAAAAACATTCAGTACTTC.